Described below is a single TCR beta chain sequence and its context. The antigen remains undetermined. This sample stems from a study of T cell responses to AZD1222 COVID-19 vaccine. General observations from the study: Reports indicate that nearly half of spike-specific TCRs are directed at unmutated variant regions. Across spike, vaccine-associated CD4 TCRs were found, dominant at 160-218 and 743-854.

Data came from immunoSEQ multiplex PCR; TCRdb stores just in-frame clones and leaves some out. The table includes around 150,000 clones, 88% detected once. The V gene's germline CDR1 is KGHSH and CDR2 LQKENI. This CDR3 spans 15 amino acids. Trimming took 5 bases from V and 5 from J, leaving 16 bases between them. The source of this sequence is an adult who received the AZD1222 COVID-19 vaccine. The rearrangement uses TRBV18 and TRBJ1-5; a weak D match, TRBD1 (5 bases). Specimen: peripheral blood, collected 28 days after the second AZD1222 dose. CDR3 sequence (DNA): TGTGCCAGCTCAAGAGGCCGGGGGTATGATCAGCCCCAGCATTTT. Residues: CASSRGRGYDQPQHF.